The entry below describes one TCR beta chain. This clone was seen more than once but under ten times. The antigen it binds to is not known. Base qualities are not at hand, and no much larger clone is one base apart. Each donor gave one peripheral blood draw, approximately 0.11 L on average, collected into heparinised tubes. Naive, central memory, regulatory and stem cell-like memory CD4+ T cells were sorted on a BD FACSAria II using a panel including CD45RO, CCR7, CD25, CD127, CD95 and CD27. Every sorted population had a purity above 98%. PBMCs were isolated right away by Lymphoprep density gradient centrifugation and were stained directly, without culture. Samples were stained and sorted in pairs, with one healthy donor and one patient per experiment, so that batch effects were minimized. The sample is drawn from a study of beta chain features in type 1 diabetes (dated by TCRdb to the late 2010s). Background on the whole study: Patients and healthy donors did not differ in mean age, gender distribution, total cell number or subset yield. A total of 100 million to 110 million sorted cells were examined across all samples, and a strong correlation was observed between cell number per subset and RNA yield. In the study, recently diagnosed type 1 diabetes patients and matched healthy donors were compared on the TCRB repertoires of their sorted circulating CD4+ T cell subsets. Regulatory and stem cell-like memory subsets were obtained from only 8 patients and about eight healthy donors, while naive and central memory subsets were obtained from all 28 donors. Beyond this particular receptor, the publication reports: Naive, central memory and regulatory TCRB repertoires appeared to be more alike among patients than among healthy donors. Sequencing cDNA rather than genomic DNA could over-represent highly expressing activated cells, although activation and CD3 levels did not differ between groups. A moderate but significant shortening of TCRB CDR3 length was observed in type 1 diabetes patients in all four CD4+ subsets. Shorter templates might have been favored by PCR, but patient and control samples were amplified and corrected together, so both groups would have been affected equally by any skew. At VDJ recombination sites, patients with type 1 diabetes made fewer insertions and deleted more nucleotides, a pattern implying thymic rearrangement abnormalities. Because the HLA sub-analyses included only small numbers of individuals, any influence of HLA type on TCRB rearrangement was left unresolved.

Trimming costs V 4 bases and J 4 bases, and their ends lie 18 bases apart. The germline V gene yields LGHNA for CDR1 and YNFKEQ for CDR2. Spanning cysteine to phenylalanine, the CDR3 consists of 16 amino acids. The entry retains the CDR3 DNA only, 48 bases that are in frame from base 1. The High Capacity cDNA Reverse Transcription Kit was used to reverse transcribe all of the isolated RNA, meaning that expressed TCRB transcripts were what got sequenced. Deep immunoSEQ sequencing was performed on naive, central memory and regulatory T cell samples, with an average of roughly 3.5 million total reads per sample. Sorted cells were lysed in RLT buffer and RNA was extracted with DNase-treated RNeasy Micro or Mini kits, depending on cell number. To prevent cross-contamination, every cell subset was processed on its own, while patient and healthy donor samples were processed together. TCRB sequences were amplified from cDNA with the immunoSEQ multiplex PCR, producing 87-bp fragments spanning the CDR3 region. Sequencing of the amplicons was performed on the Illumina HiSeq platform. The authors' analysis ran thus. Synthetic template baselines were used to correct PCR bias computationally, reads within Hamming distance 2 were collapsed together, and singletons that could not be merged were discarded. Reads were aligned against IMGT to assign V, D and J genes, CDR3 length and insertions or deletions at six rearrangement sites. Within each subset, clonotype counts were normalized to sorted cell number, after which true diversity and Gini coefficients were computed with the tcR R package. Repertoire sharing was quantified using the overlap coefficient calculated on TCRB nucleotide sequences. TCRdb holds this immuneACCESS table with in-frame rearrangements only. Some clones are missing; in checked studies, unresolved V genes explain under half, and the rest has no known cause. For V, J and clone size, that table is used; D and trimming come from the DNA. For this sample there are hundreds of thousands of clones; less than 10% appear just once. The top ten constitute around 0.44% of the sample.

The source material was central memory CD4+ T cells from blood. This TCR derives from a woman younger than 30 in good health. The sequence is built from TRBV4-2 and TRBJ2-3; tentative D gene TRBD2, with 6 bases matching. At the DNA level, the sequence is TGTGCCAGCAGCCCCACCGGGGCGGGAAGGTCAGATACGCAGTATTTT. This encodes CASSPTGAGRSDTQYF.